This T cell receptor beta chain was sequenced in a study of blood T cell repertoires in COVID-19. Study summary: Italy, Spain and the United States were the sources of the convalescent and acute COVID-19 samples. From T cells, B-cell-depleted T cells, or PBMCs came the material, which was cDNA or gDNA.

In the original processing: The assay estimated nucleated cells by amplifying reference gene primers. The table came from immunoSEQ multiplex PCR; TCRdb's copy has only in-frame clones and leaves some out. Clone size and V and J calls were adopted from that table, with D and trimming inferred from the DNA. This sample has some 120,000 clones; less than 95% occur once, and the top ten carry roughly 1.9%. CDR1 is SGHTA, CDR2 FQGNSA, per germline. This CDR3 is 13 amino acids long. V was clipped by 6 bases and J by 11 bases, with 14 bases between them. The chain is built from TRBV7-2 and TRBJ1-6, with a weak D call TRBD1 (6 bases). Sequenced sample: peripheral blood. This TCR was recovered from a human donor with active COVID-19. The donor label of this sample is uncertain. CDR3 sequence (DNA): TGTGCCAGCAGACAACAGGGAGGGACACCCCTCCACTTT. It specifies CASRQQGGTPLHF.